The entry below describes one T cell receptor beta chain. The data were taken from a study of blood T cells in healthy people across ages. A sample-barcoded 5' primer and a J-beta primer mix were used in a second PCR of roughly 7 to 12 cycles. TCRdb re-analysed the 5' RACE reads in MiXCR, keeping a single row per CDR3 protein. This table holds more than 550,000 distinct CDR3 sequences, about a fifth found once. With 0 bases removed from V and 7 bases from J, the gap between germline ends came to 9 bases. This CDR3 has 13 amino acids. Germline CDR1 reads LGHNA; CDR2 reads YNFKEQ. The sequenced material came from blood. The chain recombines TRBV4-2 with TRBJ1-2; tentatively, D is TRBD1 (5 bases). This clonotype was obtained from a man between 70 and 80 years old in good health. For the CDR3, the DNA is TGTGCCAGCAGCCAAGAGGGCCAGGGTGGCTACACCTTC. This codes for CASSQEGQGGYTF.